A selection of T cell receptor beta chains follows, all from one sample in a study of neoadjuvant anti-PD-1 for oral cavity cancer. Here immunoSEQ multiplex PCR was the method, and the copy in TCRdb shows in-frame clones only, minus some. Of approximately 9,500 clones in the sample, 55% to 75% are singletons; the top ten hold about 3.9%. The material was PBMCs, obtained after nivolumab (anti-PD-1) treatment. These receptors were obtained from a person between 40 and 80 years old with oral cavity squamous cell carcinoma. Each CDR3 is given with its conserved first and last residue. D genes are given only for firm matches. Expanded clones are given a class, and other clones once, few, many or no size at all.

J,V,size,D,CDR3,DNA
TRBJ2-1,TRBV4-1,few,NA,CASSSPQPELYNEQFF,TGCGCCAGCAGCTCCCCACAGCCGGAGCTTTACAATGAGCAGTTCTTC
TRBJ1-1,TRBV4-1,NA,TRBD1,CASSLRTGGDAEAFF,TGCGCCAGCAGCCTAAGGACAGGGGGGGACGCTGAAGCTTTCTTT
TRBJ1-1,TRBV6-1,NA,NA,CASSEAGGYTEAFF,TGTGCCAGCAGTGAAGCGGGGGGGTACACTGAAGCTTTCTTT
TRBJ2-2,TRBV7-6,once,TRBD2,CASSPSPVAGGVAGELFF,TGTGCCAGCAGCCCTTCGCCGGTAGCGGGGGGTGTCGCCGGGGAGCTGTTTTTT
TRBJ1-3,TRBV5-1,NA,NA,CASSLGGGSFSGNTIYF,TGCGCCAGCAGCTTGGGAGGTGGCAGCTTCTCTGGAAACACCATATATTTT
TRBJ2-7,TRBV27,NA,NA,CASLSGAYEQYF,TGTGCCAGCCTTAGCGGAGCCTACGAGCAGTACTTC
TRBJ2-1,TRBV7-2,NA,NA,CASSPTESYNEQFF,TGTGCCAGCAGCCCCACCGAGAGTTACAATGAGCAGTTCTTC
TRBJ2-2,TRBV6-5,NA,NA,CASSWGSAGELFF,TGTGCCAGCAGTTGGGGGAGTGCCGGGGAGCTGTTTTTT
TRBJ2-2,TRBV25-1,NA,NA,CASRAGIADTGELFF,TGTGCCAGCAGAGCAGGGATAGCGGACACCGGGGAGCTGTTTTTT
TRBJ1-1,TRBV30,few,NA,CAWSVRTRGEAFF,TGTGCCTGGAGTGTGAGGACCAGGGGTGAAGCTTTCTTT
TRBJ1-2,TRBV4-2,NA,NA,CASSQDWGKEYGYTF,TGTGCCAGCAGCCAAGATTGGGGAAAGGAGTATGGCTACACCTTC
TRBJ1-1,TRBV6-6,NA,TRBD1,CASRRDRGTLNTEAFF,TGTGCCAGCAGACGGGACAGGGGAACCTTGAACACTGAAGCTTTCTTT
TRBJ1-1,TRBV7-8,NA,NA,CASSLAGQLNTEAFF,TGTGCCAGCAGCTTAGCGGGTCAGCTTAACACTGAAGCTTTCTTT
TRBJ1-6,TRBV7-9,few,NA,CASSFDRSPANSPLHF,TGTGCCAGCAGCTTTGACAGGAGCCCTGCTAATTCACCCCTCCACTTT
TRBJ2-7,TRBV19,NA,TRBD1,CASSPGTGAPYEQYF,TGTGCCAGTAGTCCCGGGACAGGGGCGCCTTACGAGCAGTACTTC
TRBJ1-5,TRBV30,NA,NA,CAWTGGANQPQHF,TGTGCCTGGACCGGCGGGGCCAATCAGCCCCAGCATTTT
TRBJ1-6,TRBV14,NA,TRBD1,CASSLNLGQGNSPLHF,TGTGCCAGCAGTCTAAACTTGGGACAGGGGAATTCACCCCTCCACTTT
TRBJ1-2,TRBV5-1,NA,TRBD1,CASSLEGARGYTF,TGCGCCAGCAGCTTGGAGGGGGCGCGGGGCTACACCTTC
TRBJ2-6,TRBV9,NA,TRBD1,CASSSPGQGRSGANVLTF,TGTGCCAGCAGCTCCCCGGGACAGGGCAGGTCTGGGGCCAACGTCCTGACTTTC
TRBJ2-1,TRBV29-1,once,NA,CSAWTASSYNEQFF,TGCAGCGCTTGGACTGCTAGCTCCTACAATGAGCAGTTCTTC
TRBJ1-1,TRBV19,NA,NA,CASSIGLLNTEAFF,TGTGCCAGTAGTATAGGGCTATTGAACACTGAAGCTTTCTTT
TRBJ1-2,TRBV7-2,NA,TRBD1,CASRGQLQDGYTF,TGTGCCAGCAGGGGACAGCTTCAGGATGGCTACACCTTC
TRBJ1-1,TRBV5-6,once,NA,CASSFRGALNTEAFF,TGTGCCAGCAGCTTCAGGGGCGCTTTGAACACTGAAGCTTTCTTT
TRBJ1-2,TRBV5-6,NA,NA,CASSSGLGYTF,TGTGCCAGCAGCTCGGGACTTGGCTACACCTTC
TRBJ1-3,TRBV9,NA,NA,CASSVVGGDTIYF,TGTGCCAGCAGCGTAGTAGGGGGTGATACCATATATTTT
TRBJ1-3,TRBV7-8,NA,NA,CASTVRPGKGSGNTIYF,TGTGCCAGCACCGTAAGGCCAGGGAAAGGGTCTGGAAACACCATATATTTT
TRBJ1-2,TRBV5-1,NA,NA,CASSLEQAPYGYTF,TGCGCCAGCAGCTTGGAACAGGCCCCGTATGGCTACACCTTC
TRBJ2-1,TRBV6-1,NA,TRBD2,CATRDYLGVNEQFF,TGTGCCACCCGGGACTACCTCGGAGTCAATGAGCAGTTCTTC
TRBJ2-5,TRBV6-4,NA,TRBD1,CASSDRNRDRGSETQYF,TGTGCCAGCAGTGACCGGAACCGGGACAGGGGGTCGGAGACCCAGTACTTC
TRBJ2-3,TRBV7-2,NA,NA,CASSLARRGSLWGGTDTQYF,TGTGCCAGCAGCTTAGCTCGCCGTGGGTCTCTGTGGGGGGGCACTGATACGCAGTATTTT
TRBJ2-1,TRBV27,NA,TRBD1,CASRSGTGAYNEQFF,TGTGCCAGCAGGTCCGGGACAGGGGCTTACAATGAGCAGTTCTTC
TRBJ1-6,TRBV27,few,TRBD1,CASSSQDRGHHSYNSPLHF,TGTGCCAGCAGTTCCCAGGACAGGGGGCATCACTCCTATAATTCACCCCTCCACTTT
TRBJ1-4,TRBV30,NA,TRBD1,CAWSRTGQEEKLFF,TGTGCCTGGAGTAGGACAGGGCAGGAAGAAAAACTGTTTTTT
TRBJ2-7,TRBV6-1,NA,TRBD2,CASSEGIAGGQRSSYEQYF,TGTGCCAGCAGTGAAGGAATAGCGGGGGGGCAGAGAAGCTCCTACGAGCAGTACTTC
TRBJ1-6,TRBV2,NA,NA,CASSDRASSYNSPLHF,TGTGCCAGCAGTGATAGAGCCAGCTCCTATAATTCACCCCTCCACTTT
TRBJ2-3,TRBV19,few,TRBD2,CASSIPSGATDTQYF,TGTGCCAGTAGTATCCCTAGCGGGGCCACAGATACGCAGTATTTT
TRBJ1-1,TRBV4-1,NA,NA,CASSQEAGAGLNTEAFF,TGCGCCAGCAGCCAAGAGGCCGGGGCTGGCTTGAACACTGAAGCTTTCTTT
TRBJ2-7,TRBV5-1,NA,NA,CASSPRRRDYEQYF,TGCGCCAGCAGCCCCAGGCGGCGGGACTACGAGCAGTACTTC
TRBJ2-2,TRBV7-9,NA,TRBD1,CASSRDRGSTGELFF,TGTGCCAGCAGCCGGGACAGGGGTAGCACCGGGGAGCTGTTTTTT
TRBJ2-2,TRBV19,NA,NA,CASSNPGGNTGELFF,TGTGCCAGTAGCAACCCCGGCGGGAACACCGGGGAGCTGTTTTTT
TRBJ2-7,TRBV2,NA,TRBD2,CASSATSSLYEQYF,TGTGCCAGCAGCGCGACTAGCAGCCTCTACGAGCAGTACTTC
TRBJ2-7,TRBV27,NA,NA,CASRVNQGLDLTYEQYF,TGTGCCAGCAGAGTGAACCAGGGACTCGATCTGACCTACGAGCAGTACTTC
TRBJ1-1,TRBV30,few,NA,CARYHSSGGEAFF,TGTGCCCGCTACCATTCCTCGGGCGGTGAAGCTTTCTTT
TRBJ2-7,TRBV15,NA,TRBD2,CATSRVTGLAGWEGYEQYF,TGTGCCACCAGCAGAGTAACGGGTCTAGCGGGATGGGAGGGCTACGAGCAGTACTTC
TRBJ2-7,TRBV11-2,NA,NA,CASSSLRSGQGNYEQYF,TGTGCCAGCAGCTCTTTACGCTCGGGGCAGGGAAACTACGAGCAGTACTTC
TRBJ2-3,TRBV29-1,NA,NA,CSVPGRLLTDTQYF,TGCAGCGTCCCGGGCAGATTGCTCACAGATACGCAGTATTTT
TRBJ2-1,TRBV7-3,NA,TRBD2,CASSGTRGVDEQFF,TGTGCCAGCAGCGGGACTAGGGGGGTGGATGAGCAGTTCTTC
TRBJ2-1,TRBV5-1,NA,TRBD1,CASELDRSSFNEQFF,TGCGCCAGCGAACTGGACAGGTCTAGTTTCAATGAGCAGTTCTTC
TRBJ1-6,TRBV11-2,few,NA,CASSLGPNSPLHF,TGTGCCAGCAGCTTGGGGCCAAATTCACCCCTCCACTTT
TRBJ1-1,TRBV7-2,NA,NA,CASSLGRTEAFF,TGTGCCAGCAGCCTGGGACGAACTGAAGCTTTCTTT
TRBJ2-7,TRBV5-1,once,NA,CASSLFGDEQYF,TGCGCCAGCAGCTTGTTCGGGGACGAGCAGTACTTC
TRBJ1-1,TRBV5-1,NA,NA,CASSSPGSAGEAFF,TGCGCCAGCAGCTCGCCAGGATCCGCGGGGGAAGCTTTCTTT
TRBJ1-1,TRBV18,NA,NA,CASSPGRGRTEAFF,TGTGCCAGCTCCCCAGGGAGGGGTAGGACTGAAGCTTTCTTT
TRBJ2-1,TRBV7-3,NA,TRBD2,CASSLRASGVENEQFF,TGTGCCAGCAGCTTAAGGGCTAGCGGAGTTGAGAATGAGCAGTTCTTC
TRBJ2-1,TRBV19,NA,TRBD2,CASSKSGNSYNEQFF,TGTGCCAGTAGTAAGAGCGGGAACTCCTACAATGAGCAGTTCTTC